The T cell receptor (beta chain) under discussion was sequenced for a study of T-cell memory formation after mild COVID-19. Study-wide background: TCR clusters largely stayed donor specific. Study-wide results and caveats: Whereas later expanders leaned CD4+, clones contracting day 15 to 85 showed a balanced CD4/CD8 makeup. Some SARS-CoV-2-responding clones were already detected in memory before infection.

Notes on this clonotype: Its antigen is still unknown.

This CDR3 is 15 amino acids long. Trimming took 4 bases from V and 5 from J; bases not matched to a gene: 7. CDR1 and CDR2 from the germline V gene are KGHSH and LQKENI. 5'RACE, which relied on constant-segment primers, yielded TCR alpha and TCR beta cDNA libraries carrying sample barcodes and UMIs. TCRdb re-derived calls from the 5' RACE reads in MiXCR, one entry per CDR3 protein. Among about 360,000 distinct CDR3 sequences, roughly an eighth were seen once, and the ten largest hold roughly 22%. The sequencing sample was made of PBMCs or a T cell subset sorted from them (not recorded which). This TCR derives from a man aged 18-30 years who had mild COVID-19 (a few samples of this study predate the infection). Cell type and time point are not known. The chain couples TRBV18 to TRBJ2-2; 7 positions match TRBD1. The CDR3 nucleotides read TGTGCCAGCTCACGGGGACAGAAAAATACCGGGGAGCTGTTTTTT. Its translation: CASSRGQKNTGELFF. The entire variable domain, with the rest obtained from reference TRBV18 and TRBJ2-2, is as follows: NAGVMQNPRHLVRRRGQEARLRCSPMKGHSHVYWYRQLPEEGLKFMVYLQKENIIDESGMPKERFSAEFPKEGPSILRIQQVVRGDSAAYFCASSRGQKNTGELFFGEGSRLTVL.